This passage covers 28 T cell receptor beta chains from one sample sequenced in a study of CD8 T cells in Susac syndrome. Random hexamers were used to reverse transcribe an amount of about 0.5 to 1 ug RNA. A single record per CDR3 protein comes from TCRdb applying MiXCR to the immunoSEQ multiplex PCR reads. The profile covers over 95,000 distinct CDR3 sequences, with less than 95% appearing a single time and 0.12% taken by the ten largest. Sample: CD8+ T cells from PBMCs. The receptor set was obtained from a human donor in good health.

J is TRBJ2-7 and V is TRBV7-2, with 8 bases that match TRBD1. The germline V gene has CDR1 SGHTA and CDR2 FQGNSA. The V and J ends lost 0 bases and 1 base, in that order; junction bases with no gene match: 8. The length of the CDR3 is 17 residues. The CDR3 loop is CASSLAGSGQGSYEQYF. The CDR3 coding sequence is TGTGCCAGCAGCTTAGCGGGGTCCGGACAGGGATCCTACGAGCAGTACTTC.

The rearrangement uses TRBV5-1 and TRBJ2-2; no reliable D call. Trimming shortened V by 5 bases and J by 5 bases, and 10 bases separated the two germline ends. CDR3 length equals 13 residues. CDR1 SGHRS and CDR2 YFSETQ come from the germline V gene. CDR3 sequence: CASSSQETGELFF. CDR3 sequence (DNA): TGCGCCAGCAGTTCCCAAGAAACCGGGGAGCTGTTTTTT.

The chain is built from TRBV29-1 and TRBJ2-1; TRBD1 aligns across 7 bases. Germline values: CDR1 SQVTM, CDR2 ANQGSEA. Trimming cost V 6 bases and J 7 bases; bases outside gene matches: 9. The CDR3 covers 13 residues. The CDR3 DNA follows: TGCAGCGTATACACAGGGGAATGGAATGAGCAGTTCTTC. Translating gives CSVYTGEWNEQFF.

The chain links TRBV19 to TRBJ1-5, with 7 bases aligning to TRBD1. The CDR3 is 17 residues long. CDR1 is LNHDA, CDR2 SQIVND, per germline (reference sequence). V shed 6 bases and J 7 bases; nucleotides not matched to a gene: 18. CDR3 in amino acids: CASRRGEGRGEGQPQHF. The DNA of the CDR3 is TGTGCCAGTAGGCGCGGGGAGGGCAGGGGGGAAGGACAGCCCCAGCATTTT.

The chain couples TRBV7-2 to TRBJ1-2, with D perhaps TRBD1 (5 bases). V was clipped by 7 bases and J by 8 bases, with 14 bases between them. Germline lookup yields CDR1 SGHTA and CDR2 FQGNSA. The CDR3 contains 12 residues. CDR3 in DNA: TGTGCCAGCACCGTACAGGACCGGGGCTACACCTTC. It is translated as CASTVQDRGYTF. The full variable domain, with the rest looked up from reference TRBV7-2 and TRBJ1-2, is GAGVSQSPSNKVTEKGKDVELRCDPISGHTALYWYRQSLGQGLEFLIYFQGNSAPDKSGLPSDRFSAERTGGSVSTLTIQRTQQEDSAVYLCASTVQDRGYTFGSGTRLTVV.

This clonotype was counted once. This chain uses TRBV20-1 with TRBJ2-3; D is ambiguous. In germline, CDR1 is DFQATT, CDR2 SNEGSKA (reference sequence). Deletions cut 3 bases from V and 7 bases from J, with 11 bases between. The CDR3 consists of 12 residues. The CDR3 loop reads CSASYPPHTQYF. CDR3 sequence (DNA): TGCAGTGCTAGTTACCCCCCCCATACGCAGTATTTT.

The J gene is TRBJ2-2, the V gene TRBV6-2 or TRBV6-3, with a weak D call TRBD2 (5 bases). Trimming stripped 5 bases from V and 2 bases from J, with 12 bases between. Germline V lookup: CDR1 MNHEY, CDR2 SVGEGT. The CDR3 is 15 amino acids. CDR3 sequence: CASSREGVNTGELFF. The CDR3 coding sequence is TGTGCCAGCAGTCGAGAGGGTGTAAACACCGGGGAGCTGTTTTTT.

The V gene is TRBV6-1, the J gene TRBJ1-1; D call uncertain. Trimming left V 5 bases short and J 1 base short, with 11 bases between. This CDR3 region has 14 residues. The germline V gene encodes CDR1 MNHNS and CDR2 SASEGT. In nucleotides, the CDR3 is TGTGCCAGCAGTCCCCGCCCGGAGAACACTGAAGCTTTCTTT. Protein: CASSPRPENTEAFF.

This chain connects TRBV6-2 or TRBV6-3 to TRBJ2-7; 11 nucleotides agree with TRBD1. CDR3 length: 16 residues. Germline CDR1 MNHEY, CDR2 SVGEGT. Trimming removed 8 bases from V and 3 bases from J; junction bases left unmatched: 12. CDR3 nucleotides: TGTGCCAGCGTTCGGGCAGGGGACAGGGGGGTCTACGAGCAGTACTTC. This translates into CASVRAGDRGVYEQYF.

The chain combines TRBV19 with TRBJ1-2, with unresolved D. Germline V gives CDR1 LNHDA, CDR2 SQIVND (reference sequence). Trimming removed 10 bases from V and 4 bases from J, with 13 bases in between. This CDR3 has 12 amino acids. CDR3 coding DNA: TGTGCCACCTCGCGGGTCGGCTATGGCTACACCTTC. It encodes CATSRVGYGYTF.

V gene TRBV2 combines with J gene TRBJ2-1, with D possibly being TRBD1 (6 bases). The CDR3 contains 15 residues. Looked up from germline, CDR1 is SNHLY and CDR2 is FYNNEI. V lost 1 base, J lost 6 bases, and 13 bases lay in between. The CDR3 region is CASSEGFGRGNEQFF. CDR3 in DNA: TGTGCCAGCAGTGAAGGTTTCGGCAGGGGCAATGAGCAGTTCTTC.

In its sample, this clonotype was seen once. V usage is TRBV7-2 and J usage is TRBJ1-2, with a weak D call TRBD1 (6 bases). The CDR3 covers 16 residues. Trimming shortened V by 5 bases and J by 3 bases, and 19 bases separated the two germline ends. Germline values: CDR1 SGHTA, CDR2 FQGNSA. CDR3 sequence: CASSPTRAGAHYGYTF. As DNA, the CDR3 is TGTGCCAGCAGCCCTACCCGGGCAGGGGCACACTATGGCTACACCTTC.

The chain combines TRBV29-1 with TRBJ2-2; possibly TRBD1 for D (5 bases). From germline, CDR1 is SQVTM and CDR2 ANQGSEA. The CDR3 length is 14 residues. V was shortened by 2 bases and J by 5 bases, with 12 bases between the two germline ends. CDR3 sequence (DNA): TGCAGCGTTGAAATGTCAGGGTGGACCGGGGAGCTGTTTTTT. This codes for CSVEMSGWTGELFF.

The V call is TRBV4-2, the J call TRBJ2-7; 8 nucleotides match TRBD1. The germline CDR1 and CDR2 sequences are LGHNA and YNFKEQ. The V and J ends lost 2 bases and 0 bases, in that order; junction bases with no gene match: 3. CDR3 size: 15 residues. In DNA form, the CDR3 reads TGTGCCAGCAGCCAACCTGGGACAGGCTCCTACGAGCAGTACTTC. Translated: CASSQPGTGSYEQYF.

This clonotype was found once. The chain has TRBV6-6 and TRBJ1-5; 7 nucleotides align to TRBD1. Germline V gene data show CDR1 as MNHNY and CDR2 as SVGAGI (reference sequence). There are 14 residues in the CDR3. The V segment lost 7 bases and the J segment 2 bases; nucleotides outside the gene matches: 5. The DNA of the CDR3 is TGTGCCAGCACTCCAGGGGGAGGCAATCAGCCCCAGCATTTT. Translated, it gives CASTPGGGNQPQHF.

This clonotype came up once. The V and J genes are TRBV28 and TRBJ2-7; TRBD1 agrees at 10 bases. The CDR3 loop spans 16 amino acids. The J segment lost 6 bases and the V segment lost 1 base, leaving 9 bases of the junction unmatched. Per the germline V gene, CDR1 is MDHEN and CDR2 is SYDVKM. The CDR3 DNA follows: TGTGCCAGCAGTTTATTAGGGGGACAGGGGTCCAGCGAGCAGTACTTC. This encodes CASSLLGGQGSSEQYF.

The chain joins TRBV7-2 to TRBJ2-7, with a possible D match to TRBD1 (6 bases). The V gene's germline CDR1 is SGHTA and CDR2 FQGNSA. This CDR3 has 15 amino acids. Trimming took 3 bases from V and 0 from J, leaving 12 bases between them. The CDR3 DNA sequence: TGTGCCAGCAGCTTCCGGGACAACTTCTCCTACGAGCAGTACTTC. It specifies CASSFRDNFSYEQYF. The whole variable domain, filled in from reference TRBV7-2 and TRBJ2-7, reads GAGVSQSPSNKVTEKGKDVELRCDPISGHTALYWYRQSLGQGLEFLIYFQGNSAPDKSGLPSDRFSAERTGGSVSTLTIQRTQQEDSAVYLCASSFRDNFSYEQYFGPGTRLTVT.

This chain joins TRBV20-1 and TRBJ2-1; 10 bases fit TRBD1. This CDR3 has 17 residues. The V and J ends lost 5 bases and 3 bases, in that order; junction bases with no gene match: 13. Germline assignment: CDR1 DFQATT and CDR2 SNEGSKA (reference sequence). CDR3 region: CSARVGQGPSNYNEQFF. Here the CDR3 DNA reads TGCAGTGCTCGAGTGGGACAGGGGCCCTCCAACTACAATGAGCAGTTCTTC.

The chain combines TRBV5-1 with TRBJ2-7, with 8 bases that match TRBD1. V shed 7 bases, J shed 0 bases, and the junction held 3 bases outside the gene matches. The CDR3 contains 13 residues. Germline CDR1 and CDR2: SGHRS and YFSETQ. The CDR3, as DNA: TGCGCCAGCCGGACAGGGACCTCCTACGAGCAGTACTTC. It yields the protein CASRTGTSYEQYF.

The genes are TRBV5-5 and TRBJ1-1, with D possibly being TRBD1 (5 bases). The CDR3 is made up of 14 amino acids. The germline V gene encodes CDR1 SGHKS and CDR2 YYEKEE (reference sequence). Between the trimmed V and J ends, which lost 7 bases and 4 bases, there was a span of 17 bases. The CDR3 DNA reads TGTGCCAGCTCCCCAGGGCTTCGGAGCACTGAAGCTTTCTTT. Protein: CASSPGLRSTEAFF.

The chain uses TRBV6-1 and TRBJ2-4; 7 nucleotides match TRBD1. There are 20 residues in the CDR3. Looked up from germline, CDR1 is MNHNS and CDR2 is SASEGT. The V gene end was trimmed by 6 bases and the J gene end by 1 base; junction bases not matched to a gene: 21. CDR3 DNA sequence: TGTGCCAGCAGCGCTTCGGGGACAGTCGCCCAATTAGGGGCCAAAAACATTCAGTACTTC. Translating gives CASSASGTVAQLGAKNIQYF.

This clonotype was counted only a few times. The chain couples TRBV28 to TRBJ1-1; no firm D call. The V gene lost 5 bases and the J gene lost 3 bases, with 7 bases spanning the gap. CDR1 and CDR2 (germline): MDHEN, SYDVKM. CDR3 length: 12 amino acids. The CDR3 sequence is CASSGRDTEAFF. The CDR3 bases are TGTGCCAGCAGTGGGCGGGACACTGAAGCTTTCTTT.

The J gene is TRBJ2-1, the V gene TRBV20-1, with D perhaps matching TRBD1 (5 bases). The CDR3 has 15 amino acids. The V end lost 0 bases, the J end lost 4 bases, and 13 bases lay between the germline ends. CDR1 is DFQATT, CDR2 SNEGSKA, per germline (reference sequence). CDR3 residues: CSARDARVKYNEQFF. Written as DNA, the CDR3 is TGCAGTGCTAGAGACGCCAGGGTAAAATACAATGAGCAGTTCTTC.

The chain employs TRBV4-1 and TRBJ2-7; 10 bases are shared with TRBD1. The CDR3 length is 16 residues. CDR1 and CDR2 (germline): MGHRA, YSYEKL. Trimming removed 1 base from V and 3 bases from J; junction bases left unmatched: 6. CDR3 sequence reads: CASSQGGTGDGYEQYF. In DNA, the CDR3 is TGCGCCAGCAGCCAAGGGGGGACAGGGGACGGCTACGAGCAGTACTTC.

The chain uses TRBV6-6 and TRBJ2-7; 11 positions match TRBD2. V lost 2 bases to trimming and J lost 3 bases; unmatched junction nucleotides: 0. CDR1 and CDR2 from the germline V gene are MNHNY and SVGAGI (reference sequence). This CDR3 region has 14 residues. CDR3 region: CASSYLAGGYEQYF. The CDR3 nucleotides read TGTGCCAGCAGTTACCTAGCGGGGGGCTACGAGCAGTACTTC.

This clonotype is a singleton in its sample. The chain employs TRBV4-2 and TRBJ2-7, with D possibly being TRBD1 or TRBD2 (5 bases each). CDR3 size: 15 residues. The germline V and J ends were trimmed by 4 bases and 5 bases, with 18 bases remaining between them. CDR1 LGHNA and CDR2 YNFKEQ come from the germline V gene. The CDR3 loop reads CASSPRGALSDEQYF. For the CDR3, the DNA is TGTGCCAGCAGCCCCCGAGGGGCCCTATCTGACGAGCAGTACTTC.

V gene TRBV28 combines with J gene TRBJ2-7; no firm D call. CDR3 length: 13 amino acids. The germline V gene encodes CDR1 MDHEN and CDR2 SYDVKM. V lost 6 bases, J lost 3 bases, and 12 bases lay in between. As DNA, the CDR3 is TGTGCCAGCAGCCCTCCCGGGCTCTACGAGCAGTACTTC. It specifies CASSPPGLYEQYF. Based on the CDR3 plus reference TRBV28 and TRBJ2-7, the full variable domain is DVKVTQSSRYLVKRTGEKVFLECVQDMDHENMFWYRQDPGLGLRLIYFSYDVKMKEKGDIPEGYSVSREKKERFSLILESASTNQTSMYLCASSPPGLYEQYFGPGTRLTVT.

This chain uses TRBV20-1 with TRBJ1-2, with a tentative D call TRBD1 (5 bases). V was cut by 0 bases and J by 8 bases, with 10 bases left in between. Germline V gene data show CDR1 as DFQATT and CDR2 as SNEGSKA (reference sequence). The CDR3 is 12 residues long. CDR3 in amino acids: CSARDNGDGYTF. The CDR3 coding sequence is TGCAGTGCTAGAGATAATGGGGACGGCTACACCTTC.